What follows describes a single TCR beta chain. At one boundary the junction diverges from the germline segment, which might be a read error. The data belong to a study of OX40 agonist ivuxolimab in advanced cancers. Background on the study: Six ivuxolimab dose levels, 0.01 to 10 mg/kg, were given intravenously every 2 weeks.

Germline V lookup: CDR1 SNHLY, CDR2 FYNNEI. This CDR3 is built from 16 residues. Autoimmune disease history or systemic immunosuppression led to patients being barred. Using immunoSEQ multiplex PCR, the repertoire was profiled, and TCRdb retains in-frame clones only, with some absent. The table has roughly 86,000 clones, roughly 92% seen once. The rearrangement links TRBV2 to TRBJ1-2; 8 nucleotides match TRBD1. The sample consisted of CD4+ or CD8+ T cells sorted from blood, taken in a trial of the OX40 agonist ivuxolimab. The source is an adult with an advanced solid tumor such as melanoma, head and neck, liver or kidney cancer. The CDR3 spells CASSVLPGGANSGYTF. CDR3 nucleotide sequence: TGTGCCAGCAGTGTTCTGCCAGGGGGCGCCAACTCTGGCTACACCTTC.